The source of this T cell receptor (beta chain) is a study of T cell responses to AZD1222 COVID-19 vaccine. The V end was cut by 5 bases, the J end by 0 bases, with 12 bases between. Germline V CDR1 and CDR2: SGHAT, FQNNGV. The CDR3 covers 15 residues. Study-level results: Nearly half of spike-specific TCRs reportedly target variant regions that are unmutated in the B.1.351 and B.1.1.7 variants. Spike as a whole was targeted by vaccine-associated CD4 TCRs, dominant at 160-218 and 743-854. Most donors were white British, females outnumbered males, and clonal diversity was possibly underestimated. Increases in Spike-specific TCR breadth and depth were seen after two AZD1222 doses.

Note on this clone: Antigen unknown.

The data were produced by immunoSEQ multiplex PCR, yet TCRdb's version contains in-frame clones alone and is incomplete. This repertoire shows tens of thousands of clones, around 90% found once; its top ten account for about 2.2%. The sequence came from an adult in good health. The sample here was peripheral blood, taken on day 0 of AZD1222 vaccination. The chain uses TRBV11-2 and TRBJ2-3; D tentatively reads TRBD1 or TRBD2 (6 bases each). CDR3 protein: CASSGQRASTDTQYF. In DNA, the CDR3 is TGTGCCAGCAGCGGACAGCGGGCGAGCACAGATACGCAGTATTTT. The full variable domain, with the rest looked up from reference TRBV11-2 and TRBJ2-3, is EAGVAQSPRYKIIEKRQSVAFWCNPISGHATLYWYQQILGQGPKLLIQFQNNGVVDDSQLPKDRFSAERLKGVDSTLKIQPAKLEDSAVYLCASSGQRASTDTQYFGPGTRLTVL.